This T cell receptor beta chain was documented in a study of CD8 T cells in ankylosing spondylitis. The V gene lost 2 bases and the J gene lost 4 bases, with 5 bases spanning the gap. The CDR3 has 12 amino acids. CDR1 is MNHEY, CDR2 SVGEGT, per germline. The authors made TCR beta libraries by quantitative 5'-RACE with molecular barcodes. MiXCR was run by TCRdb on the 5' RACE reads, yielding one entry per CDR3 protein. The sample shows some 71,000 distinct CDR3 sequences, about 5.2% of them seen only once. This clonotype showed up many times. Its antigen is still unknown. This clone may be a read error of a much larger clone one base away. General study findings and limits: A CD8+ phenotype characterized the disease-linked clones, which were relatively rare in peripheral blood. A TCR beta motif of 7 to 9 highly homologous variants seemed to mark ankylosing spondylitis blood.

The sample taken for sequencing was blood, either unsorted or a sorted T cell fraction (not recorded which). The V gene is TRBV6-2 or TRBV6-3, the J gene TRBJ1-1; D is ambiguous. The TCR originated in a male donor with ankylosing spondylitis or in good health (not recorded which). This chain's CDR3 is CASSYTVTEAFF. The CDR3 DNA reads as TGTGCCAGCAGTTACACGGTCACTGAAGCTTTCTTT.